This is a list of T cell receptor beta chains from one sample in a study of identical twins. MiXCR, run by TCRdb on the 5' RACE reads, gives a single entry per CDR3 protein. This sample has 700,000 or so distinct CDR3 sequences, with over 20% found just once. The same data also contributed to another study, on T cells expressing NK-cell markers.

Source material: PBMCs. These receptors all come from a woman aged 18-29 years in good health. The CDR3 runs from the conserved cysteine through the conserved F or W. D genes are given only for firm matches. Rows may omit the clone size; those that give it use once, few, many or a size class.

abundance	j_gene	v_gene	d_gene	CDR3nt	CDR3aa
few	TRBJ1-1	TRBV12-3/TRBV12-4	TRBD1	TGTGCCAGCAGCACAGGGGGAGCTGAAGCTTTCTTT	CASSTGGAEAFF
few	TRBJ2-2	TRBV24-1	.	TGTGCCACCAGTGATTCCCGGACAGCGAACACCGGGGAGCTGTTTTTT	CATSDSRTANTGELFF
.	TRBJ1-2	TRBV12-3/TRBV12-4	TRBD1	TGTGCCAGCAGTTCAGACAGGGACTATGGCTACACCTTC	CASSSDRDYGYTF
few	TRBJ2-1	TRBV10-3	TRBD2	TGTGCCATCAGCGCACTAGCGGGAGCGCCCGGGGATGAGCAGTTCTTC	CAISALAGAPGDEQFF
once	TRBJ2-1	TRBV7-6	.	TGTGCCAGCAGCTTAGCGGCAGGGTTGGGAAAAAATGAGCAGTTCTTC	CASSLAAGLGKNEQFF
.	TRBJ2-3	TRBV29-1	TRBD2	TGCAGCGTTGAAATGGGACTAGCGGGAGATCGTGGCACAGATACGCAGTATTTT	CSVEMGLAGDRGTDTQYF
.	TRBJ1-2	TRBV10-3	TRBD1	TGTGCCATCACCGCCGGGACAGGGACAAACTATGGCTACACCTTC	CAITAGTGTNYGYTF
few	TRBJ2-3	TRBV12-3/TRBV12-4	TRBD2	TGTGCCAGCAGCACCCGCGGGGGGGGGAAGAGCACAGATACGCAGTATTTT	CASSTRGGGKSTDTQYF
.	TRBJ2-1	TRBV20-1	TRBD2	TGCAGTGCTAGAACTAGCGTCGCCTGGGATGAGCAGTTCTTC	CSARTSVAWDEQFF
few	TRBJ1-3	TRBV5-1	TRBD1	TGCGCCAGCAGCCGAGGGACAGGGAACTCTGGAAACACCATATATTTT	CASSRGTGNSGNTIYF
once	TRBJ2-1	TRBV9	.	TGTGCCAGCAGCTTCCGACAGACGCACTACAATGAGCAGTTCTTC	CASSFRQTHYNEQFF
few	TRBJ2-1	TRBV12-3/TRBV12-4	TRBD2	TGTGCCAGCAGACACGGACTAGCGGGAGTCGGGTACAATGAGCAGTTCTTC	CASRHGLAGVGYNEQFF
.	TRBJ2-7	TRBV6-1	TRBD1	TGTGCCACCCGATCCGGGGACAGGGCAACCTACGAGCAGTACTTC	CATRSGDRATYEQYF
.	TRBJ2-7	TRBV29-1	TRBD2	TGCAGCGCCAAGGGTTTGGGGGGGACGGAGCAGTACTTC	CSAKGLGGTEQYF
.	TRBJ2-1	TRBV6-1	.	TGTGCCAGCAGTGAGGACTTGAGGGAGCATGAGCAGTTCTTC	CASSEDLREHEQFF
.	TRBJ1-4	TRBV29-1	TRBD1	TGCAGCGTTGAAGGGGAGGTGGCAGGGGGTCGAAAACTGTTTTTT	CSVEGEVAGGRKLFF
many	TRBJ2-1	TRBV27	TRBD1	TGTGCCAGCAGTTCGGACAGGGGGCTTACTAGCGGGTACAATGACTATGAGCAGTTCTTC	CASSSDRGLTSGYNDYEQFF
few	TRBJ2-7	TRBV20-1	.	TGCAGTGCCAACCCGGCGGGGGCAGGCGAGCAGTACTTC	CSANPAGAGEQYF
.	TRBJ2-1	TRBV12-3/TRBV12-4	TRBD1	TGTGCCAGCAGTTCACCGACAGGGGGGGCCTACAATGAGCAGTTCTTC	CASSSPTGGAYNEQFF
.	TRBJ1-5	TRBV20-1	.	TGCAGTGCTAGTAGGGACCTAGATCAGCCCCAGCATTTT	CSASRDLDQPQHF
.	TRBJ2-1	TRBV7-9	TRBD2	TGTGCCAGCAGTCCCGTTTCGGGCGGGAGGATCCAGTTCTTC	CASSPVSGGRIQFF
few	TRBJ2-2	TRBV27	.	TGTGCCAGCAGTTGGGCTATGAACACCGGGGAGCTGTTTTTT	CASSWAMNTGELFF
few	TRBJ2-1	TRBV18	TRBD1	TGTGCCAGCTCGCAATCGGGACAGGGGGGATCGGGTGAGCAGTTCTTC	CASSQSGQGGSGEQFF
.	TRBJ2-5	TRBV20-1	.	TGCAGTGCGCCGAATCGGGCTTCAGGCGAGACCCAGTACTTC	CSAPNRASGETQYF
many	TRBJ2-7	TRBV12-3/TRBV12-4	.	TGTGCCAGCAGTTTAGCGCTAAGGGACACACACGAGCAGTACTTC	CASSLALRDTHEQYF
few	TRBJ2-7	TRBV4-3	TRBD2	TGCGCCAGCAGCCATGTACTAGCGGGAGATTCCTACGAGCAGTACTTC	CASSHVLAGDSYEQYF
few	TRBJ1-1	TRBV6-1	.	TGTGCCAGCAACCGGCGGGGGGTAGGCACTGAAGCTTTCTTT	CASNRRGVGTEAFF
many	TRBJ1-1	TRBV7-2	TRBD1	TGTGCCAGCAGACCGACAGGGGGCAACACTGAAGCTTTCTTT	CASRPTGGNTEAFF
.	TRBJ2-2	TRBV21-1	.	TGTGCCAGCAGCAGGACTAGCGGGGGGGATTCAGGGAACACCGGGGAGCTGTTTTTT	CASSRTSGGDSGNTGELFF
.	TRBJ2-1	TRBV20-1	TRBD2	TGCAGTGCTAGGGGGACTACCTTCACCAATGAGCAGTTCTTC	CSARGTTFTNEQFF
few	TRBJ2-7	TRBV6-1	.	TGTGCCAGCAGACCCCAGGGAAATGGCGAGCAGTACTTC	CASRPQGNGEQYF
.	TRBJ2-1	TRBV5-1	.	TGCGCCAGCTTTGACGGGCCGAGGGAGCAGTTCTTC	CASFDGPREQFF
many	TRBJ1-1	TRBV7-9	.	TGTGCCAGCAGCCGAAGCGTGAAGGGGTCGCACACTGAAGCTTTCTTT	CASSRSVKGSHTEAFF
many	TRBJ2-1	TRBV12-3/TRBV12-4	.	TGTGCCAGCAGTTTCATACTAACCTACAATGAGCAGTTCTTC	CASSFILTYNEQFF
few	TRBJ2-3	TRBV5-1	TRBD2	TGCGCCAGCAGCTTGGCAAAGACTAGCGGGAGAGTAGGAGATACGCAGTATTTT	CASSLAKTSGRVGDTQYF
.	TRBJ2-1	TRBV5-1	TRBD2	TGCGCCAGCAGCCGCCCCGACGGGACTAGCGGGAGGGCCTATAGGGAGCAGTTCTTC	CASSRPDGTSGRAYREQFF
few	TRBJ2-3	TRBV12-3/TRBV12-4	TRBD1	TGTGCCAGCAGTCCCGGGACAGGGGAAGAAAACACAGATACGCAGTATTTT	CASSPGTGEENTDTQYF
many	TRBJ1-6	TRBV4-2	.	TGTGCCAGCAGCCAGGAGCTCCGGTGGCTGAATTCACCCCTCCACTTT	CASSQELRWLNSPLHF
.	TRBJ2-7	TRBV20-1	.	TGCAGTGCTCCTTTCTCAGGATCCTACGAGCAGTACTTC	CSAPFSGSYEQYF
many	TRBJ2-3	TRBV15	.	TGTGCCACCAGCAGAGCTAAAGCGTCAGAAGATACGCAGTATTTT	CATSRAKASEDTQYF
few	TRBJ1-1	TRBV20-1	.	TGCAGTGCTCATGGGGGAAGGGCTTTCTTT	CSAHGGRAFF
few	TRBJ1-2	TRBV20-1	.	TGCAGTGCTTTCGGGACCGGGGGTGATTATAGGGGCTACACCTTC	CSAFGTGGDYRGYTF
once	TRBJ2-1	TRBV29-1	.	TGCAGCGTGCTGCACAATGAGCAGTTCTTC	CSVLHNEQFF
.	TRBJ2-4	TRBV5-6	.	TGTGCCAGCAGCTTGGGGGCATTAGGAAACATTCAGTACTTC	CASSLGALGNIQYF
many	TRBJ2-1	TRBV29-1	TRBD1	TGCAGCGTGGGGACAGGGATCAGCTACAATGAGCAGTTCTTC	CSVGTGISYNEQFF
few	TRBJ1-5	TRBV20-1	.	TGCAGTGCTAGTCTCGGGGTGAGACAGCCCCAGCATTTT	CSASLGVRQPQHF
.	TRBJ2-6	TRBV12-3/TRBV12-4	.	TGTGCCAGCACCTACTCTGGGGCCAACGTCCTGACTTTC	CASTYSGANVLTF
.	TRBJ2-1	TRBV5-1	TRBD2	TGCGCCAGCAGCTCGGGGCTAGCGGGAGGGGCTGAGCAGTTCTTC	CASSSGLAGGAEQFF
few	TRBJ1-2	TRBV5-1	TRBD1	TGCGCCAGCAGCGAAGGGACAGGGTCGAATGGCTACACCTTC	CASSEGTGSNGYTF
.	TRBJ2-5	TRBV5-6	TRBD2	TGTGCCAGCACTTTGGGACTAGCGAAAGAGACCCAGTACTTC	CASTLGLAKETQYF
few	TRBJ2-7	TRBV5-8	.	TGTGCCAGCAGCGAACTTGGAACCTACGAGCAGTACTTC	CASSELGTYEQYF
few	TRBJ1-5	TRBV12-3/TRBV12-4	TRBD1	TGTGCCAGCAGTTTGACAGGGGAGTCTCAGCCCCAGCATTTT	CASSLTGESQPQHF
.	TRBJ2-5	TRBV20-1	TRBD2	TGCAGTGCTAGTAAGGGACTAGCGGGAGGCCGGATTAGTAGAGAGACCCAGTACTTC	CSASKGLAGGRISRETQYF